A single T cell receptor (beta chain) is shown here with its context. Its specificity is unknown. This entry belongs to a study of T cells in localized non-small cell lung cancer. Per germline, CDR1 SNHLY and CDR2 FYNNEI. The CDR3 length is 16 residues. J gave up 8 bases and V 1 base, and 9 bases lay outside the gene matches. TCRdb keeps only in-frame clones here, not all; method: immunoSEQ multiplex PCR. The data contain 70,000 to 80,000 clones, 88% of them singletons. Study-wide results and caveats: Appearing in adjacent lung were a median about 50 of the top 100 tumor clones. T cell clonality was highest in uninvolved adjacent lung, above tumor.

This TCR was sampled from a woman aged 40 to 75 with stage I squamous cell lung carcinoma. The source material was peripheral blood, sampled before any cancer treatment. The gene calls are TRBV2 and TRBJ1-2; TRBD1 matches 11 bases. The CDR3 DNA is TGTGCCAGCAGTGAAGGGACAGGGGGCCTGCTCGGAGGCTACACCTTC. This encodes CASSEGTGGLLGGYTF.